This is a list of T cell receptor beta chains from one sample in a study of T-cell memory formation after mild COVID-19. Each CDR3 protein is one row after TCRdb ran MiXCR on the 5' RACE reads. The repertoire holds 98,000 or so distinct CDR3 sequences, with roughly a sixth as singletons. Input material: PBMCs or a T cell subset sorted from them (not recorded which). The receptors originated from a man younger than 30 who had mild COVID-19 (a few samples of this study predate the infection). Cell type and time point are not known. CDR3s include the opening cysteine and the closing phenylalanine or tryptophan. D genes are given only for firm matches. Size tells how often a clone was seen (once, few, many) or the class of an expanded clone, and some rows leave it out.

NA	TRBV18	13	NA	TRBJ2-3	CASSPDLTDTQYF	TGTGCCAGCTCACCGGACCTCACAGATACGCAGTATTTT
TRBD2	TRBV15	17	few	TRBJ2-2	CATSSQSSGGLFGELFF	TGTGCCACCAGCAGTCAAAGTAGCGGGGGTTTATTCGGGGAGCTGTTTTTT
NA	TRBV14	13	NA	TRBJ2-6	CASSVGGANVLTF	TGTGCCAGCAGCGTCGGGGGGGCCAACGTCCTGACTTTC
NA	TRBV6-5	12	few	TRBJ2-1	CASGDSLHEQFF	TGTGCCAGCGGGGACTCGCTCCATGAGCAGTTCTTC
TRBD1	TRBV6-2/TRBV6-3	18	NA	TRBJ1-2	CASSYSAGDSTPNYGYTF	TGTGCCAGCAGTTACTCCGCAGGGGACAGTACACCGAACTATGGCTACACCTTC
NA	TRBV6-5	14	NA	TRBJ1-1	CASSDGSANTEAFF	TGTGCCAGCAGTGACGGGTCAGCGAACACTGAAGCTTTCTTT
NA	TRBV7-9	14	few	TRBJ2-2	CASSRDWNTGELFF	TGTGCCAGCAGCCGTGATTGGAACACCGGGGAGCTGTTTTTT
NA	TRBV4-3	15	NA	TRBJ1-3	CASSQDLPAGATIYF	TGCGCCAGCAGCCAAGATCTCCCGGCGGGTGCCACCATATATTTT
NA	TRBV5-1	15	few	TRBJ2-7	CASSYLRGNSYEQYF	TGCGCCAGCAGCTACCTAAGGGGGAACTCCTACGAGCAGTACTTC
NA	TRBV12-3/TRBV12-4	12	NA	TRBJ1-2	CASSLGFGGYTF	TGTGCCAGCAGTTTGGGGTTCGGAGGCTACACCTTC
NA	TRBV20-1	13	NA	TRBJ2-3	CRTAELFTDTQYF	TGCAGAACAGCGGAACTTTTCACAGATACGCAGTATTTT
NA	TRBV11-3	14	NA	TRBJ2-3	CASSPIGVSDTQYF	TGTGCCAGCAGCCCTATCGGAGTATCCGATACGCAGTATTTT
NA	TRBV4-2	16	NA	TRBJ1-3	CASSQELVRSGNTIYF	TGTGCCAGCAGCCAAGAGTTAGTTCGCTCTGGAAACACCATATATTTT
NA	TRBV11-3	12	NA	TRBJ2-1	CASSSSPNEQFF	TGTGCCAGCAGCTCCAGCCCCAATGAGCAGTTCTTC
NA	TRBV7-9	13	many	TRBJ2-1	CASSLGGSHEQFF	TGTGCCAGCAGCTTGGGTGGGTCACATGAGCAGTTCTTC
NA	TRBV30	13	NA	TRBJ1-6	CAWSVYENSPLHF	TGTGCCTGGAGTGTATACGAGAATTCACCCCTCCACTTT
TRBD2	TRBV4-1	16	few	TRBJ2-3	CASWANSGGASDTQYF	TGCGCCAGCTGGGCCAATAGCGGGGGGGCCTCAGATACGCAGTATTTT
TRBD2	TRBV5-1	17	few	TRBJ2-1	CASSLGTSGQSGNEQFF	TGCGCCAGCAGCTTGGGGACTAGCGGGCAAAGTGGCAATGAGCAGTTCTTC
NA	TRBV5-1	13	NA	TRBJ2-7	CASSSNGGYEQYF	TGCGCCAGCAGCTCTAATGGGGGATACGAGCAGTACTTC
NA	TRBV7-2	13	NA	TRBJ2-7	CASSLAQGYEQYF	TGTGCCAGCAGCTTAGCACAGGGCTACGAGCAGTACTTC
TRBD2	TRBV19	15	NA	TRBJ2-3	CASTDSGRYTDTQYF	TGTGCCAGTACGGATAGCGGGAGATACACAGATACGCAGTATTTT
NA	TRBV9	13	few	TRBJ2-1	CASSTRQYNEQFF	TGTGCCAGCAGCACCCGACAGTACAATGAGCAGTTCTTC
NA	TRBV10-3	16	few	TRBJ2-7	CATTPSLEGWGNEQYF	TGTGCCACCACCCCCTCGTTAGAAGGATGGGGAAACGAGCAGTACTTC
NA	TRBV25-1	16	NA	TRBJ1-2	CASSRGQSESPYGYTF	TGTGCCAGCAGTAGGGGCCAGTCCGAGTCGCCCTATGGCTACACCTTC
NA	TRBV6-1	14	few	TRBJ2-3	CASLWNRGTDTQYF	TGTGCCAGCTTATGGAACAGGGGCACAGATACGCAGTATTTT
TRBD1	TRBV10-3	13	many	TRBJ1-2	CAINTGTGDGYTF	TGTGCCATCAATACCGGGACAGGGGATGGCTACACCTTC
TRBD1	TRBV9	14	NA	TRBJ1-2	CASSARTGGFGYTF	TGTGCCAGCAGCGCTCGGACAGGGGGCTTTGGCTACACCTTC
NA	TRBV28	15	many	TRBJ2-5	CASSLWETGQETQYF	TGTGCCAGCAGTTTATGGGAGACAGGCCAAGAGACCCAGTACTTC
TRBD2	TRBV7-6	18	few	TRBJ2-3	CASSQGTSGGRSTDTQYF	TGTGCCAGCAGCCAAGGGACTAGCGGGGGGAGATCCACAGATACGCAGTATTTT
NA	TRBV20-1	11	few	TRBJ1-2	CSATQGRGYTF	TGCAGTGCTACTCAGGGGAGAGGCTACACCTTC
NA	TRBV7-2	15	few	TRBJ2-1	CASSLEANPYNEQFF	TGTGCCAGCAGCTTAGAGGCTAATCCTTACAATGAGCAGTTCTTC
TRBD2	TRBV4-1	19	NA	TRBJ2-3	CASSQDTASGGGGADTQYF	TGCGCCAGCAGCCAAGATACGGCTAGCGGGGGGGGAGGGGCAGATACGCAGTATTTT
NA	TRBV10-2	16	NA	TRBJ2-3	CASRGVTGWGTDTQYF	TGCGCCAGCCGGGGGGTGACAGGGTGGGGCACAGATACGCAGTATTTT
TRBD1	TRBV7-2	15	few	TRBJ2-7	CASSIAGQGSYEQYF	TGTGCCAGCAGCATCGCGGGACAGGGCTCCTACGAGCAGTACTTC
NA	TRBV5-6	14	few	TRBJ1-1	CASTPDGVYPEAFF	TGTGCCAGCACCCCCGACGGGGTGTATCCTGAAGCTTTCTTT
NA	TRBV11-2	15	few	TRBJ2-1	CASSLVGDWYNEQFF	TGTGCCAGCAGCTTAGTCGGGGACTGGTACAATGAGCAGTTCTTC
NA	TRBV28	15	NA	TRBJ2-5	CASSYRGQNQETQYF	TGTGCCAGCAGCTACCGGGGGCAGAACCAAGAGACCCAGTACTTC
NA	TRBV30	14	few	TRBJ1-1	CAWSVQGLNTEAFF	TGTGCCTGGAGTGTACAGGGTCTGAACACTGAAGCTTTCTTT
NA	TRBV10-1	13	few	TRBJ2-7	CASSPGNSYEQYF	TGCGCCAGCAGTCCAGGGAACTCCTACGAGCAGTACTTC
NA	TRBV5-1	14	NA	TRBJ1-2	CASSGVAGDYGYTF	TGCGCCAGCAGCGGGGTTGCGGGGGACTATGGCTACACCTTC
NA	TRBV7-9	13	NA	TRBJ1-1	CASSFVANTEAFF	TGTGCCAGCAGCTTTGTAGCGAACACTGAAGCTTTCTTT
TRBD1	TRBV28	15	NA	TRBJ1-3	CASSYAGGFGNTIYF	TGTGCCAGCAGTTATGCAGGGGGTTTTGGAAACACCATATATTTT
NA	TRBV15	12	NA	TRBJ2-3	CATSRDQGTQYF	TGTGCCACCAGCAGAGATCAAGGGACGCAGTATTTT
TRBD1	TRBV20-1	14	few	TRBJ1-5	CSAHDRGPNQPQHF	TGCAGTGCTCATGACAGGGGCCCCAATCAGCCCCAGCATTTT
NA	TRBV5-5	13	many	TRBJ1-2	CASSLGQDYGYTF	TGTGCCAGCAGCTTGGGGCAGGACTATGGCTACACCTTC
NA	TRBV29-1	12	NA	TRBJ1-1	CSVDSRNTEAFF	TGCAGCGTTGATTCACGGAACACTGAAGCTTTCTTT
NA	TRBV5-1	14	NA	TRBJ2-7	CASSSPGTTYEQYF	TGCGCCAGCAGCTCCCCCGGGACCACCTACGAGCAGTACTTC
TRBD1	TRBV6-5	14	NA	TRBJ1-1	CASRQGIGVTEAFF	TGTGCCAGCAGACAGGGGATTGGGGTCACTGAAGCTTTCTTT
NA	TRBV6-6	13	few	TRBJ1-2	CASYSSTDYGYTF	TGTGCCAGCTACTCATCTACTGACTATGGCTACACCTTC
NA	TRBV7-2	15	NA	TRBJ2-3	CASSLVGGFTDTQYF	TGTGCCAGCAGCTTAGTGGGGGGATTTACAGATACGCAGTATTTT
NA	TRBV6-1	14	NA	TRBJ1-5	CASSDGRNNQPQHF	TGTGCCAGCAGCGACGGACGGAACAATCAGCCCCAGCATTTT
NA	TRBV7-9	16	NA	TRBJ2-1	CASSQRDSAFYNEQFF	TGTGCCAGCAGCCAGAGGGATTCCGCGTTTTACAATGAGCAGTTCTTC